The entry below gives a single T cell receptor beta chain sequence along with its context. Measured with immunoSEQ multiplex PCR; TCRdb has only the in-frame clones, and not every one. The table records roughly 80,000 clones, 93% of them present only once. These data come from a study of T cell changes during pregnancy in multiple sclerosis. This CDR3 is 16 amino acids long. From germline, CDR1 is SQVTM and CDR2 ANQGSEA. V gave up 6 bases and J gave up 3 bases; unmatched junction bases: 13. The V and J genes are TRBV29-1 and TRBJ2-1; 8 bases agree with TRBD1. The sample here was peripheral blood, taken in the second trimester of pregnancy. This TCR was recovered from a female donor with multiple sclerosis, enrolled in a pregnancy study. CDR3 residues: CSVLGIPGGSYNEQFF. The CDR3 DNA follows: TGCAGCGTCCTCGGGATTCCAGGGGGCAGCTACAATGAGCAGTTCTTC.